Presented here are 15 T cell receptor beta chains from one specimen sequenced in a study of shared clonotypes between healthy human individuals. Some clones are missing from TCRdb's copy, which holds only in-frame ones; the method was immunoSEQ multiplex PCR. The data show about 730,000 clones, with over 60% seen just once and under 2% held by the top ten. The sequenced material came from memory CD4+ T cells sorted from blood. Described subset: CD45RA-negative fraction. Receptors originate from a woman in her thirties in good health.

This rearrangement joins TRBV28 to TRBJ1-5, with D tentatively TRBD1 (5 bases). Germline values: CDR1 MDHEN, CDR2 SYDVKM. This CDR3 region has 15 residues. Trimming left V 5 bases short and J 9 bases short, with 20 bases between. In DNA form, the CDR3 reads TGTGCCAGCAGTCACTCCTCAGGGAGGCATCGGCCCCAGCATTTT. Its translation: CASSHSSGRHRPQHF.

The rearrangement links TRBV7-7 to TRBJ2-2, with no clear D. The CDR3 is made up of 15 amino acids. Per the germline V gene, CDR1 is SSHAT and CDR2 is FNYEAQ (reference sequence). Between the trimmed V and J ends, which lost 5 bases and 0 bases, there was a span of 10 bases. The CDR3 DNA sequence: TGTGCCAGCAGCCAAAATGACCCGAACACCGGGGAGCTGTTTTTT. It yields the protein CASSQNDPNTGELFF.

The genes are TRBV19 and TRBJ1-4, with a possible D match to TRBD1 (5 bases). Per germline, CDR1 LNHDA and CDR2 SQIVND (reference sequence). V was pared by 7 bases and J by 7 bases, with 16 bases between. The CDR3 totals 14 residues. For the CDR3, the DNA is TGTGCCAGTAAAGTAGCTGGGGCTTCTGAAAAACTGTTTTTT. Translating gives CASKVAGASEKLFF.

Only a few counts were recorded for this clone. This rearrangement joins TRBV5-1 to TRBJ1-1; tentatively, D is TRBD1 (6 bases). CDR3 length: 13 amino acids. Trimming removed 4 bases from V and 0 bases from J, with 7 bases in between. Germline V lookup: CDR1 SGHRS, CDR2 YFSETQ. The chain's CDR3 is CASSRTVNTEAFF. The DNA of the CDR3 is TGCGCCAGCAGCCGGACAGTGAACACTGAAGCTTTCTTT.

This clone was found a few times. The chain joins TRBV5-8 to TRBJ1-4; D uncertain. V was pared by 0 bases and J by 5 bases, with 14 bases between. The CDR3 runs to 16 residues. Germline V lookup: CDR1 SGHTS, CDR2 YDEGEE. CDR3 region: CASSLEGPAENEKLFF. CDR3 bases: TGTGCCAGCAGCTTGGAAGGGCCGGCGGAGAATGAAAAACTGTTTTTT.

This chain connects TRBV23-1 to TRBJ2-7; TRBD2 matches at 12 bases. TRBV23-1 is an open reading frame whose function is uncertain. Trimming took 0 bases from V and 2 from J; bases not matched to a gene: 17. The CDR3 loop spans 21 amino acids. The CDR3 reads CASSQSDRGRASGRAPYEQYF. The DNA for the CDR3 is TGCGCCAGCAGTCAATCGGACAGGGGCCGAGCTAGCGGGAGGGCCCCCTACGAGCAGTACTTC.

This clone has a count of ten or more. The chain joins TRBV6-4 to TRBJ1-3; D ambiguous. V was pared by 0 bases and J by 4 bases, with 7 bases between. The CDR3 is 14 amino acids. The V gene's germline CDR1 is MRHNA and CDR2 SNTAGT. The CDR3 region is CASSDSRWGNTIYF. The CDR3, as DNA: TGTGCCAGCAGTGACTCCCGGTGGGGAAACACCATATATTTT.

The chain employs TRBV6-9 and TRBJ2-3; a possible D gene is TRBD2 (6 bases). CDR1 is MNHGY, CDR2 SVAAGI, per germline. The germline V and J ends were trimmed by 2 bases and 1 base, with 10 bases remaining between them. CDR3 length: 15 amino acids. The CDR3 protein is CASSYPGEGTDTQYF. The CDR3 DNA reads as TGTGCCAGCAGTTATCCGGGGGAGGGCACAGATACGCAGTATTTT.

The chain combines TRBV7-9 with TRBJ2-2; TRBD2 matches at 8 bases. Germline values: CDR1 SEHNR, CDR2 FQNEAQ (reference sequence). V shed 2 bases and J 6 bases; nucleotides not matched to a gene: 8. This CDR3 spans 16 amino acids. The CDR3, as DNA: TGTGCCAGCAGCTTACCAGCGGGAGATTCCCCCGGGGAGCTGTTTTTT. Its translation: CASSLPAGDSPGELFF.

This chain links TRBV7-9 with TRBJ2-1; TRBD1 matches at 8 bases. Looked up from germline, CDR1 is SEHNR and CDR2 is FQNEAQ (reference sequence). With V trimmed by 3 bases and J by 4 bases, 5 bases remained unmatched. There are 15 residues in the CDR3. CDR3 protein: CASSFQGARYNEQFF. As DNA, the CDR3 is TGTGCCAGCAGCTTTCAGGGGGCGCGTTACAATGAGCAGTTCTTC.

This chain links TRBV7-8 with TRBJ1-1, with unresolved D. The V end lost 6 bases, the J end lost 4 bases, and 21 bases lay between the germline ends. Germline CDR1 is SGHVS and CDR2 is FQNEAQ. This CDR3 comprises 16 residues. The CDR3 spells CASSFLAVGLGTEAFF. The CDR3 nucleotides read TGTGCCAGCAGTTTTCTTGCGGTCGGTTTGGGCACTGAAGCTTTCTTT.

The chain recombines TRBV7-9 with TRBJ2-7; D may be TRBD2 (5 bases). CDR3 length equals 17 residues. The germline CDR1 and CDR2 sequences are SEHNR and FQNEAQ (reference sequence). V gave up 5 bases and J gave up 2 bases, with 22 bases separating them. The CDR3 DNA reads TGTGCCAGCAGCATCGGAGGCTCTACCCTTATGGCCTACGAGCAGTACTTC. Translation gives CASSIGGSTLMAYEQYF. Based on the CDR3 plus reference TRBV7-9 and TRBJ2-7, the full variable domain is DTGVSQNPRHKITKRGQNVTFRCDPISEHNRLYWYRQTLGQGPEFLTYFQNEAQLEKSRLLSDRFSAERPKGSFSTLEIQRTEQGDSAMYLCASSIGGSTLMAYEQYFGPGTRLTVT.

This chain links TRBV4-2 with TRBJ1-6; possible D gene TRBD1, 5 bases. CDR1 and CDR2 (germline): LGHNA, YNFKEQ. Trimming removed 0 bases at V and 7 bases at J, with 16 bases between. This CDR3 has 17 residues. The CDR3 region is CASSQDLGAMRNSPLHF. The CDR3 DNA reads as TGTGCCAGCAGCCAAGATCTCGGGGCAATGAGGAATTCACCCCTCCACTTT.

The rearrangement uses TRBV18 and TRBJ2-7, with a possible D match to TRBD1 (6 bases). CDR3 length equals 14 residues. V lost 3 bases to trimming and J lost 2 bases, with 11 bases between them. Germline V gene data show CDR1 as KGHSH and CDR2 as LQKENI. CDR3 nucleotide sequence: TGTGCCAGCTCACCGAACCGGGACACCTACGAGCAGTACTTC. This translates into CASSPNRDTYEQYF.

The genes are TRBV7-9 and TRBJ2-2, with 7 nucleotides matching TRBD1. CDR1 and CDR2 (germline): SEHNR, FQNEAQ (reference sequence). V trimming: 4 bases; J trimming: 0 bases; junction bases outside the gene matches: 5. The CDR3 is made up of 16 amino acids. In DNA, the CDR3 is TGTGCCAGCAGCTCTAGGGACAGCGCGAACACCGGGGAGCTGTTTTTT. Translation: CASSSRDSANTGELFF.